The rows below give T cell receptor beta chains drawn from one sample of a study of CD8 T cells in ankylosing spondylitis. One entry per CDR3 protein, called by TCRdb with MiXCR from the 5' RACE reads. In the table there are tens of thousands of distinct CDR3 sequences, 6% of which are singletons. Sequences were obtained from blood, either unsorted or a sorted T cell fraction (not recorded which). Every receptor here comes from a male donor with ankylosing spondylitis or in good health (not recorded which). The CDR3 runs from the conserved cysteine through the conserved F or W. Each record gives: V gene, J gene, clone size, D gene, CDR3 DNA, CDR3 protein. D genes are given only for firm matches. A clone size is listed for some rows: how often the clone was seen (once, few, many), or a class if it is expanded.

>TRBV4-3|TRBJ2-3|few|NA
TGCGCCAGCAGCCAAGAGGAGGGGGGGATCGGGGCAGATACGCAGTATTTT
CASSQEEGGIGADTQYF
>TRBV4-3|TRBJ1-6|many|NA
TGCGCCAGCAGCCAAGATACTCAAAGCCGGGATTCCAATTCACCCCTCCACTTT
CASSQDTQSRDSNSPLHF
>TRBV7-2|TRBJ1-1|many|NA
TGTGCCAGCAGCTTAGAGGGACCGAACACTGAAGCTTTCTTT
CASSLEGPNTEAFF
>TRBV20-1|TRBJ1-5|NA|NA
TGCAGTGCGGAGGGGAAAGGGGTATGGCCCCAGCATTTT
CSAEGKGVWPQHF
>TRBV6-5|TRBJ2-1|many|NA
TGTGCCAGCAGTTACCGCCAGGGGTCCACGGGGAATGAGCAGTTCTTC
CASSYRQGSTGNEQFF
>TRBV19|TRBJ1-5|many|TRBD1
TGTGCCAGTAGTACGGGGACAGGACCCGATCAGCCCCAGCATTTT
CASSTGTGPDQPQHF
>TRBV24-1|TRBJ1-5|many|TRBD1
TGTGCCACCAGTGACGGGACAGGTTATCAGCCCCAGCATTTT
CATSDGTGYQPQHF
>TRBV7-9|TRBJ1-1|few|NA
TGTGCCAGCAAACAATACGAGACAGAAGCTTTCTTT
CASKQYETEAFF
>TRBV7-9|TRBJ1-1|many|TRBD1
TGTGCCAGCAGCTTAGACAGGGGGGTCGCTTTCTTT
CASSLDRGVAFF
>TRBV12-3/TRBV12-4|TRBJ2-3|many|NA
TGTGCCAGCAGTTTTCCCCCCGAGGATACGCAGTATTTT
CASSFPPEDTQYF
>TRBV18|TRBJ2-5|many|NA
TGTGCCAGCTCACCGAACAAGGAGACCCAGTACTTC
CASSPNKETQYF
>TRBV6-1|TRBJ2-1|many|TRBD2
TGTGCCAGCAGTCCTACAGATACCGGGACTAGCGTACTCAATGAGCAGTTCTTC
CASSPTDTGTSVLNEQFF
>TRBV15|TRBJ2-7|many|TRBD1
TGTGCCACCAGCGGACAGGGATCCGAGCAGTACTTC
CATSGQGSEQYF
>TRBV12-3/TRBV12-4|TRBJ2-3|many|TRBD1
TGTGCCAGCAGCCGAGACAGGGCCACAGATACGCAGTATTTT
CASSRDRATDTQYF
>TRBV20-1|TRBJ2-7|many|NA
TGCTGTGCTAGAGATTTAAACATGGGCGGGAACCCCTACGAGCAGTACTTC
CCARDLNMGGNPYEQYF
>TRBV2|TRBJ2-7|many|TRBD2
TGTGCCAGCAGTCCCCCCGGACTAGGCGAGCAGTACTTC
CASSPPGLGEQYF
>TRBV23-1|TRBJ2-7|many|NA
TGCGCCAGCAGTCAAAAAAGATCGGCCTACGAGCAGTACTTC
CASSQKRSAYEQYF
>TRBV11-3|TRBJ2-1|NA|TRBD2
TGTGCCAGCAGCTTCAGACTAGCGGGTAGTAATGAGCAGTTCTTC
CASSFRLAGSNEQFF
>TRBV6-1|TRBJ2-3|many|NA
TGTGCCAGCAGTACGTCTGAGTCAGGGCAAGATACGCAGTATTTT
CASSTSESGQDTQYF
>TRBV20-1|TRBJ2-3|many|NA
TGCAGTGCTAGAGACCCGACTAGTTCAGTAGATACGCAGTATTTT
CSARDPTSSVDTQYF
>TRBV3-1|TRBJ1-1|NA|NA
TGTGCCAGCAGCCAAGGGATCAGGCAGGGTCAGAACACTGAAGCTTTCTTT
CASSQGIRQGQNTEAFF
>TRBV2|TRBJ2-5|many|TRBD1
TGTGCCAGCACCGGGACAGAAGAGACCCAGTACTTC
CASTGTEETQYF
>TRBV20-1|TRBJ2-1|many|TRBD2
TGCAGTGCTATACGGACTAGCGGGGGGGTCGTGAACGGGCAGTTCTTC
CSAIRTSGGVVNGQFF
>TRBV20-1|TRBJ2-3|many|TRBD2
TGCAGTGCTTTGACTAGCGGAGATACGCAGTATTTT
CSALTSGDTQYF
>TRBV20-1|TRBJ2-1|many|NA
TGCAGTGCTAGCCCAGGGCAGTTCGCGAATGAGCAGTTCTTC
CSASPGQFANEQFF
>TRBV2|TRBJ2-1|many|TRBD2
TGTGCCAGCGCGGGAGAGGCCTACAATGAGCAGTTCTTC
CASAGEAYNEQFF
>TRBV30|TRBJ2-1|NA|NA
TGTGCCTGGAGTGGGAACAATGAGCAGTTCTTC
CAWSGNNEQFF
>TRBV29-1|TRBJ2-6|many|NA
TGCAGCGACCGAGAAACCAACGTCCTGACTTTC
CSDRETNVLTF
>TRBV5-1|TRBJ2-2|many|NA
TGCGCCAGCAGCTTGGAGCCTTCCAACACCGGGGAGCTGTTTTTT
CASSLEPSNTGELFF
>TRBV9|TRBJ2-3|many|NA
TGTGCCAGCAGCATCTTCGGTAGCACAGATACGCAGTATTTT
CASSIFGSTDTQYF
>TRBV4-1|TRBJ2-5|many|TRBD1
TGCGCCAGCAGCTTCCGACAGGGCGGAGAGACCCAGTACTTC
CASSFRQGGETQYF
>TRBV7-2|TRBJ2-1|NA|TRBD2
TGTGCCAGCAGCTTAGCAAGACTAGCGGACAATGAGCAGTTCTTC
CASSLARLADNEQFF
>TRBV20-1|TRBJ2-5|many|NA
TGCAGTGCCCTTTCCCGTGACCAAGAGACCCAGTACTTC
CSALSRDQETQYF
>TRBV7-4|TRBJ1-5|many|NA
TGTGCCAGCAGCCGAGACGACTGGTTTAGGTATCAGCCCCAGCATTTT
CASSRDDWFRYQPQHF
>TRBV7-9|TRBJ2-7|many|TRBD2
TGTGCCAGCAGCCGACTAGCGGGGGCCTTTACTTCCTACGAGCAGTACTTC
CASSRLAGAFTSYEQYF
>TRBV6-1|TRBJ2-1|many|TRBD2
TGTGCCAGCAGTGAATTCGGTAGCGGGAGTTCTGAGCAGTTCTTC
CASSEFGSGSSEQFF
>TRBV7-3|TRBJ2-2|NA|NA
TGTGCCAGCAGCCGTTCGACCAGGAACACCGGGGAGCTGTTTTTT
CASSRSTRNTGELFF
>TRBV30|TRBJ2-1|NA|TRBD2
TGTGCCTGGAGGTTTCTAGCGGGCAATGAGCAGTTCTTC
CAWRFLAGNEQFF
>TRBV29-1|TRBJ2-1|medium-sized|NA
TGCAGCGTCGAGATACGCTCCTACAATGAGCAGTTCTTC
CSVEIRSYNEQFF
>TRBV30|TRBJ1-2|many|NA
TGTGCCTGGGGTCCGAATTCGAACTATGGCTACACCTTC
CAWGPNSNYGYTF
>TRBV24-1|TRBJ2-6|many|TRBD1
TGTGCCACCAGTGATTCCACAACAGGGGGATACTCTGGGGCCAACGTCCTGACTTTC
CATSDSTTGGYSGANVLTF
>TRBV19|TRBJ2-6|many|NA
TGTGCCAGTAGTTCTGAAGCAGTGGGGGCCAACGTCCTGACTTTC
CASSSEAVGANVLTF
>TRBV3-1|TRBJ1-5|many|NA
TGTGCCAGCAGCCCCCAGGGTCGCAATCAGCCCCAGCATTTT
CASSPQGRNQPQHF
>TRBV15|TRBJ2-1|many|TRBD2
TGTGCCACCAGCAGAGATGGACCACTAGCGGGAGTCCACAATGAGCAGTTCTTC
CATSRDGPLAGVHNEQFF
>TRBV7-6|TRBJ2-2|many|TRBD2
TGTGCCAGCAGCTCCCGAGCTTCGGGAGGATCCGCGAACACCGGGGAGCTGTTTTTT
CASSSRASGGSANTGELFF
>TRBV7-9|TRBJ2-2|many|TRBD2
TGTGCCAGCAGCCCACTAGCGGGTTACACCGGGGAGCTGTTTTTT
CASSPLAGYTGELFF